The 10 T cell receptor beta chains reported below all come from one sample, sequenced in a study of OX40 agonist ivuxolimab in advanced cancers. Assay: immunoSEQ multiplex PCR; the TCRdb copy retains only in-frame clones and omits some. The top ten clones hold around 5% of a sample with around 97,000 clones, approximately 80% of them seen once. The sample here was CD4+ or CD8+ T cells sorted from blood, taken in a trial of the OX40 agonist ivuxolimab. The receptors shown here come from an adult with an advanced solid tumor such as melanoma, head and neck, liver or kidney cancer.

The chain couples TRBV7-9 to TRBJ2-7; 8 positions match TRBD1. In germline, CDR1 is SEHNR, CDR2 FQNEAQ (reference sequence). This CDR3 has 16 residues. V lost 4 bases, J lost 3 bases, and 11 bases stayed unmatched. CDR3 sequence reads: CASSSAGTGTHYEQYF. The DNA of the CDR3 is TGTGCCAGCAGCTCTGCCGGGACAGGCACTCACTACGAGCAGTACTTC. The full variable domain, rest sourced from reference TRBV7-9 and TRBJ2-7, is DTGVSQNPRHKITKRGQNVTFRCDPISEHNRLYWYRQTLGQGPEFLTYFQNEAQLEKSRLLSDRFSAERPKGSFSTLEIQRTEQGDSAMYLCASSSAGTGTHYEQYFGPGTRLTVT.

The rearrangement links TRBV13 to TRBJ2-5; no reliable D call. The end of the DNA aligns better with TRBJ2-7, so the J call may be wrong. CDR1 is PRHDT and CDR2 is FYEKMQ in the germline V gene (reference sequence). The CDR3 is made up of 15 amino acids. CDR3 residues: CASSSKVALSYEQYF. CDR3 coding DNA: TGTGCCAGCAGCTCCAAGGTGGCGCTCTCCTACGAGCAGTACTTC.

The gene calls are TRBV6-1 and TRBJ1-5; 10 bases are shared with TRBD1. Germline loops: CDR1 MNHNS, CDR2 SASEGT. V gave up 5 bases and J gave up 1 base; unmatched junction bases: 5. The CDR3 runs to 16 residues. CDR3 region: CASSQGTGVSNQPQHF. The CDR3, as DNA: TGTGCCAGCAGTCAAGGGACAGGGGTAAGCAATCAGCCCCAGCATTTT.

This CDR3 is CASSFLSAVGDIQYF. CDR3 coding DNA: TGTGCCAGCAGCTTCCTGTCCGCGGTGGGCGACATTCAGTACTTC. This chain uses TRBV7-9 with TRBJ2-4; D not resolved. CDR1 is SEHNR, CDR2 FQNEAQ, per germline (reference sequence). This CDR3 comprises 15 residues. Between the trimmed V and J ends, which lost 3 bases and 8 bases, there was a span of 17 bases.

The chain recombines TRBV19 with TRBJ1-2, with D possibly matching TRBD1 (5 bases). The V and J ends lost 6 bases and 1 base respectively, with 12 bases between them. Per the germline V gene, CDR1 is LNHDA and CDR2 is SQIVND (reference sequence). The CDR3 spans 14 residues. The DNA for the CDR3 is TGTGCCAGTAGGAGGGACGTCGATAACTATGGCTACACCTTC. It yields the protein CASRRDVDNYGYTF.

V usage is TRBV29-1 and J usage is TRBJ1-4, with D possibly matching TRBD1 (5 bases). Trimming took off 0 bases at V and 8 bases at J, with 7 bases between the two ends. Germline values: CDR1 SQVTM, CDR2 ANQGSEA. This CDR3 region has 12 residues. CDR3 amino acids: CSVEDRTEKLFF. CDR3 in DNA: TGCAGCGTTGAAGATCGGACAGAAAAACTGTTTTTT. Together with reference TRBV29-1 and TRBJ1-4, the CDR3 gives the full variable domain: SAVISQKPSRDICQRGTSLTIQCQVDSQVTMMFWYRQQPGQSLTLIATANQGSEATYESGFVIDKFPISRPNLTFSTLTVSNMSPEDSSIYLCSVEDRTEKLFFGSGTQLSVL.

This chain links TRBV15 with TRBJ2-3, with TRBD2 identical over 10 bases. Per the germline V gene, CDR1 is LNHNV and CDR2 is YYDKDF (reference sequence). The CDR3 has 18 residues. Trimming removed 1 base from V and 1 base from J; junction bases left unmatched: 8. CDR3: CATSRAPSGTSGTDTQYF. CDR3 DNA: TGTGCCACCAGCAGAGCCCCCTCCGGGACTAGCGGCACAGATACGCAGTATTTT. The complete variable domain, with remaining parts taken from reference TRBV15 and TRBJ2-3, reads DAMVIQNPRYQVTQFGKPVTLSCSQTLNHNVMYWYQQKSSQAPKLLFHYYDKDFNNEADTPDNFQSRRPNTSFCFLDIRSPGLGDTAMYLCATSRAPSGTSGTDTQYFGPGTRLTVL.

The chain employs TRBV7-9 and TRBJ2-1; 12 bases agree with TRBD2. The germline CDR1 and CDR2 sequences are SEHNR and FQNEAQ (reference sequence). This CDR3 spans 18 amino acids. V shed 4 bases, J shed 7 bases, and the junction held 14 bases outside the gene matches. The CDR3: CASSSSLTTSGSFNEQFF. CDR3 nucleotide sequence: TGTGCCAGCAGCTCATCGTTAACGACTAGCGGGAGTTTTAATGAGCAGTTCTTC.

The rearrangement joins TRBV9 to TRBJ2-2; TRBD2 matches at 8 bases. Germline V gene sequence: CDR1 SGDLS, CDR2 YYNGEE. Trimming cost V 3 bases and J 0 bases; bases outside gene matches: 1. CDR3 size: 15 residues. The CDR3 loop is CASSEGLANTGELFF. CDR3 nucleotides: TGTGCCAGCAGCGAGGGACTAGCGAACACCGGGGAGCTGTTTTTT.

There are a few counts of this clone. The genes are TRBV5-1 and TRBJ1-5; 7 bases are a match to TRBD1. CDR3 length: 14 amino acids. V shed 3 bases and J 6 bases; nucleotides not matched to a gene: 6. Germline CDR1 reads SGHRS; CDR2 reads YFSETQ. The CDR3 region has the DNA TGCGCCAGCAGCTCCGGGACAGATAGTCAGCCCCAGCATTTT. Protein: CASSSGTDSQPQHF.